The T cell receptor beta chain described here comes from a study of OX40 agonist ivuxolimab in advanced cancers. The repertoire was sequenced with immunoSEQ multiplex PCR; TCRdb's copy has only in-frame clones and lacks some. The sample yields tens of thousands of clones, over 85% seen once. Germline V gene lookup returns CDR1 MGHDK and CDR2 SYGVNS. The V end lost 4 bases, the J end lost 3 bases, and 10 bases lay between the germline ends. This CDR3 is built from 15 residues. Sequenced material: CD4+ or CD8+ T cells sorted from blood, taken in a trial of the OX40 agonist ivuxolimab. V usage is TRBV25-1 and J usage is TRBJ1-6; D gene unclear. The sequence was obtained from an adult with an advanced solid tumor such as melanoma, head and neck, liver or kidney cancer. The CDR3 sequence: CASSASGSYNSPLHF. CDR3 nucleotide sequence: TGTGCCAGCAGTGCCTCGGGTAGCTATAATTCACCCCTCCACTTT.